The rows below give T cell receptor beta chains drawn from one sample of a study of T cell repertoires in cytomegalovirus infection. Via MiXCR, TCRdb re-called the reads, giving one row per CDR3 protein. The table lists 680,000 or so distinct CDR3 sequences, less than 40% of them singletons. Sequencing was performed on PBMCs. These receptors all come from a human donor in good health (CMV status not recorded). Some clones in this sample may be carry-over from other donors' samples. Each CDR3 is given with its conserved first and last residue. The D gene is left open where the match is weak. Clone size, where shown, is once, few, many, or a class for clones that have expanded.

J gene,D gene,clone size,V gene,CDR3 protein,CDR3 DNA
TRBJ2-2,.,.,TRBV27,CASSLFGRGDTGELFF,TGTGCCAGCAGTTTATTCGGGCGCGGGGATACCGGGGAGCTGTTTTTT
TRBJ1-2,TRBD1,.,TRBV7-8,CASSWSGTGGGGYTF,TGTGCCAGCAGCTGGTCCGGGACAGGGGGCGGTGGCTACACCTTC
TRBJ2-2,.,.,TRBV4-1,CASSSEIGTGELFF,TGCGCCAGCAGCTCCGAAATCGGTACCGGGGAGCTGTTTTTT
TRBJ1-6,TRBD1,.,TRBV18,CASSPLPGQGTNSRKSPLHF,TGTGCCAGCTCACCCCTTCCGGGACAGGGGACGAATTCCCGAAAATCACCCCTCCACTTT
TRBJ1-5,.,few,TRBV12-3/TRBV12-4,CASSPRNGADQPQHF,TGTGCCAGCAGTCCCCGGAACGGAGCAGATCAGCCCCAGCATTTT
TRBJ1-2,TRBD1,.,TRBV10-3,CAISKDRGERYTF,TGTGCCATCAGCAAGGACAGGGGGGAACGCTACACCTTC
TRBJ2-3,.,.,TRBV6-6,CASGTGRTDTQYF,TGTGCCAGCGGTACGGGTAGGACAGATACGCAGTATTTT
TRBJ2-3,TRBD1,.,TRBV7-6,CASSLDVWDRGPDTQYF,TGTGCCAGCAGCTTAGACGTCTGGGACAGGGGCCCAGATACGCAGTATTTT
TRBJ2-1,.,few,TRBV7-2,CASSLISRGEQFF,TGTGCCAGCAGCTTAATCTCTCGGGGAGAGCAGTTCTTC
TRBJ2-3,.,.,TRBV19,CASSVSGAGSYEQYF,TGTGCCAGTAGTGTTAGCGGAGCCGGGTCCTACGAGCAGTATTTT
TRBJ1-2,TRBD1,few,TRBV5-1,CASSLLTGDYGYTF,TGCGCCAGCAGTCTCCTTACAGGGGACTATGGCTACACCTTC
TRBJ1-3,TRBD1,.,TRBV28,CASSGRGTGGGNTIYF,TGTGCCAGCAGTGGCCGAGGGACAGGGGGCGGAAACACCATATATTTT
TRBJ1-1,.,.,TRBV2,CASGYRTEAFF,TGTGCCAGCGGGTATCGCACTGAAGCTTTCTTT
TRBJ2-1,.,few,TRBV7-6,CASRGKTTEQFF,TGTGCCAGCAGAGGAAAGACAACAGAGCAGTTCTTC
TRBJ2-2,.,.,TRBV5-6,CASSLRVSVGHTGELFF,TGTGCCAGCAGCTTGAGGGTGAGCGTCGGCCATACCGGGGAGCTGTTTTTT
TRBJ2-7,TRBD1,.,TRBV19,CASSWDRSYEQYF,TGTGCCAGTAGCTGGGACAGGAGTTACGAGCAGTACTTC
TRBJ2-1,.,.,TRBV19,CASSMQVSNEQFF,TGTGCCAGTAGTATGCAGGTTTCCAATGAGCAGTTCTTC
TRBJ1-2,.,.,TRBV7-8,CASSLEVGYGYGYTF,TGTGCCAGCAGCCTTGAAGTTGGGTACGGCTATGGCTACACCTTC
TRBJ2-7,.,many,TRBV11-2,CASSPGLATSFYEQYF,TGTGCCAGCAGCCCAGGGTTAGCTACTAGTTTCTACGAGCAGTACTTC
TRBJ1-2,TRBD1,few,TRBV19,CASSTTGQGIYGYTF,TGTGCCAGTAGTACGACAGGACAGGGGATCTATGGCTACACCTTC
TRBJ2-2,TRBD2,.,TRBV6-2/TRBV6-3,CASSYEEGTSSGELFF,TGTGCCAGCAGTTACGAGGAAGGGACTAGTTCTGGGGAGCTGTTTTTT
TRBJ2-7,.,.,TRBV27,CASSPTEPSSYEQYF,TGTGCCAGCAGCCCGACAGAGCCGAGCTCCTACGAGCAGTACTTC
TRBJ1-5,.,many,TRBV7-6,CASSPLGQPQHF,TGTGCCAGCAGCCCATTGGGCCAGCCCCAGCATTTT
TRBJ2-5,.,few,TRBV12-3/TRBV12-4,CASSLESFQYF,TGTGCCAGCAGTTTAGAAAGCTTCCAGTACTTC
TRBJ2-1,TRBD2,few,TRBV28,CASSSTGGEAPGLAGGLDEQFF,TGTGCCAGCAGTTCGACAGGGGGAGAGGCTCCGGGACTAGCGGGAGGGCTAGATGAGCAGTTCTTC
TRBJ1-1,.,few,TRBV28,CASSLRPSFFSEAFF,TGTGCCAGCAGTTTAAGACCGTCCTTTTTCTCTGAAGCTTTCTTT
TRBJ2-4,TRBD2,many,TRBV28,CATRGGPAKNIQYF,TGTGCCACACGGGGGGGACCGGCCAAAAACATTCAGTACTTC
TRBJ1-3,.,few,TRBV12-3/TRBV12-4,CASSFIAGSGNTIYF,TGTGCCAGCAGTTTTATCGCGGGCTCTGGAAACACCATATATTTT
TRBJ2-1,.,.,TRBV30,CAWSVSSAGQFF,TGTGCCTGGAGTGTTTCCTCGGCGGGGCAGTTCTTC
TRBJ2-5,.,.,TRBV29-1,CSVEKLATQYF,TGCAGCGTTGAAAAACTGGCGACCCAGTACTTC
TRBJ2-6,.,few,TRBV10-3,CAISESGDFISGANVLTF,TGTGCCATCAGTGAGTCAGGGGACTTCATCTCTGGGGCCAACGTCCTGACTTTC
TRBJ2-2,.,many,TRBV7-3,CASSLNARPGELFF,TGTGCCAGCAGCTTAAATGCGAGGCCCGGGGAGCTGTTTTTT
TRBJ2-1,.,many,TRBV6-2/TRBV6-3,CASWDGYNEQFF,TGTGCCAGCTGGGACGGTTACAATGAGCAGTTCTTC
TRBJ2-4,.,many,TRBV12-3/TRBV12-4,CASSESGGDPKNIQYF,TGTGCCAGCAGTGAGTCGGGGGGCGACCCCAAAAACATTCAGTACTTC
TRBJ2-1,.,.,TRBV10-3,CAISGLGGEQFF,TGTGCCATCAGCGGTTTGGGTGGAGAGCAGTTCTTC
TRBJ2-1,TRBD1,.,TRBV6-6,CASSEGARGLDEQFF,TGTGCCAGCAGCGAGGGGGCGCGAGGATTAGATGAGCAGTTCTTC
TRBJ1-1,.,.,TRBV27,CASSLIPPMNTEAFF,TGTGCCAGCAGTTTAATACCACCAATGAACACTGAAGCTTTCTTT
TRBJ1-5,TRBD1,.,TRBV27,CASREGGSSNQPQHF,TGTGCCAGCAGGGAAGGGGGCTCGAGCAATCAGCCCCAGCATTTT
TRBJ2-7,.,.,TRBV5-6,CASSLAGDGAYEQYF,TGTGCCAGCAGCTTGGCTGGGGACGGAGCCTACGAGCAGTACTTC
TRBJ2-1,TRBD2,few,TRBV24-1,CATSDPGLAGGRNEQFF,TGTGCCACCAGTGACCCGGGACTAGCGGGAGGGCGCAATGAGCAGTTCTTC
TRBJ1-1,.,.,TRBV28,CASLRGGGPGPTEAFF,TGTGCCAGCTTACGGGGTGGGGGCCCCGGCCCCACTGAAGCTTTCTTT
TRBJ2-7,TRBD2,.,TRBV5-6,CASSPSGSGGEQYF,TGTGCCAGCAGCCCTAGCGGGAGTGGGGGCGAGCAGTACTTC
TRBJ2-1,TRBD2,many,TRBV10-3,CAINNAGARNEQFF,TGTGCCATCAATAATGCGGGAGCCCGCAATGAGCAGTTCTTC
TRBJ2-7,TRBD1,.,TRBV6-1,CASSEEDRGHFYEQYF,TGTGCCAGCAGTGAAGAGGACAGGGGACATTTCTACGAGCAGTACTTC
TRBJ2-3,.,few,TRBV7-9,CASSLEGTPPDTQYF,TGTGCCAGCAGCCTTGAAGGGACCCCACCAGATACGCAGTATTTT
TRBJ2-1,TRBD2,.,TRBV7-8,CDSSLAGRSSYNEQFF,TGTGACAGCAGCTTAGCGGGAAGGAGCTCCTACAATGAGCAGTTCTTC
TRBJ1-2,TRBD1,.,TRBV15,CATRGTDYGYTF,TGTGCCACCAGGGGGACAGACTATGGCTACACCTTC
TRBJ1-1,.,few,TRBV7-9,CASSFPATGHLGGTEAFF,TGTGCCAGCAGCTTCCCGGCGACAGGACACCTCGGGGGCACTGAAGCTTTCTTT